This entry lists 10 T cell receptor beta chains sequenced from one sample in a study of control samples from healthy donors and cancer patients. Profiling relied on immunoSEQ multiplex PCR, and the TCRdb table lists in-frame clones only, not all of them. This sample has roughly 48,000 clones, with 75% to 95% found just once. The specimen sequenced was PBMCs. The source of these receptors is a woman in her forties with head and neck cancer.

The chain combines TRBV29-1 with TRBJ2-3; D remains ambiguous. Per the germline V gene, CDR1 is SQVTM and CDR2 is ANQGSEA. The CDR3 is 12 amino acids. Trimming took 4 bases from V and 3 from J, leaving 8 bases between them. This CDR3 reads CSVAPVTDTQYF. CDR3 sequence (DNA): TGCAGCGTTGCCCCAGTAACAGATACGCAGTATTTT.

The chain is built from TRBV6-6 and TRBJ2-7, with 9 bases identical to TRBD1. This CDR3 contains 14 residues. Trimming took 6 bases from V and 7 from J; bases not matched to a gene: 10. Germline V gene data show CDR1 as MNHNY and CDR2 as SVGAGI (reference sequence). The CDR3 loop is CASSSGTGLMEQYF. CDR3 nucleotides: TGTGCCAGCAGCTCCGGGACAGGGCTTATGGAGCAGTACTTC.

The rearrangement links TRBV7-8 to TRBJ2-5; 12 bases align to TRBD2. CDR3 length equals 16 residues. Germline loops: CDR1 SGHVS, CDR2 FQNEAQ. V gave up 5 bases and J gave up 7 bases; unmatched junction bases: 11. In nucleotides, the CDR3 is TGTGCCAGCAGCCTCGGACTAGCGGGACCGTGGGGGACCCAGTACTTC. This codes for CASSLGLAGPWGTQYF.

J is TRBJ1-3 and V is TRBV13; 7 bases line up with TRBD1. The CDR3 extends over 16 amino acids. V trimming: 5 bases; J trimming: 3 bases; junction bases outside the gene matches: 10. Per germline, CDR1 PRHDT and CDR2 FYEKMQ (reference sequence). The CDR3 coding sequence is TGTGCCAGCAGCCTCCTTGGGACAGTGATTGGAAACACCATATATTTT. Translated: CASSLLGTVIGNTIYF.

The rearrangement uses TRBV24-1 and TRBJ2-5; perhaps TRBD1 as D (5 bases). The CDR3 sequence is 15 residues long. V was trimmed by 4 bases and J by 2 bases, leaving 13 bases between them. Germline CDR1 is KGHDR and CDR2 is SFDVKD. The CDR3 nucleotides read TGTGCCACCAGTGACCCAACCGACAGTCAAGAGACCCAGTACTTC. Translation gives CATSDPTDSQETQYF.

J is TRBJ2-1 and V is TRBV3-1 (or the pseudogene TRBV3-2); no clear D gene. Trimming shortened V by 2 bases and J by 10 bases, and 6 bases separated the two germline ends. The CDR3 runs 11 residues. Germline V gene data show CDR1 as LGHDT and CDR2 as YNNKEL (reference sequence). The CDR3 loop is CASSQLGEQFF. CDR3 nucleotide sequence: TGTGCCAGCAGCCAATTGGGGGAGCAGTTCTTC.

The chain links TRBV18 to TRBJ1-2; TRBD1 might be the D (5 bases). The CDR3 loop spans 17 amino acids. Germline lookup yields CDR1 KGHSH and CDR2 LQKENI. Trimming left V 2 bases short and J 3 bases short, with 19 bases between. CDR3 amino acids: CASSPTRGAPLYYGYTF. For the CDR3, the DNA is TGTGCCAGCTCACCAACGAGAGGGGCCCCTCTCTACTATGGCTACACCTTC.

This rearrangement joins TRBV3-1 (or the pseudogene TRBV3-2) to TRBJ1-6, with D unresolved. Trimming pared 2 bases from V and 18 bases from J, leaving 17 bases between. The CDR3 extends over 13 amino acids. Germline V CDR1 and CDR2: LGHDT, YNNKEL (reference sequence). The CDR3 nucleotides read TGTGCCAGCAGCCAAAGTCGACAAGGCCCTCACCACTTT. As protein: CASSQSRQGPHHF.

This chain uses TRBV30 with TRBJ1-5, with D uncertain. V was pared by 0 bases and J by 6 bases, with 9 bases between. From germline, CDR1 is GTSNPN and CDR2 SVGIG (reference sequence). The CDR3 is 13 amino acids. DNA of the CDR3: TGTGCCTGGAGTGTAGTTGGAGGTCAGCCCCAGCATTTT. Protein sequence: CAWSVVGGQPQHF.

The CDR3 coding sequence is TGTGCCAGCAGCTTAGGCGGACTCTCCGAGCAGTACTTC. Translating it yields CASSLGGLSEQYF. The gene calls are TRBV5-6 and TRBJ2-7, with a tentative D call TRBD2 (5 bases). Trimming took 2 bases from V and 6 from J, leaving 12 bases between them. CDR3 size: 13 residues. Germline V lookup: CDR1 SGHDT, CDR2 YYEEEE.